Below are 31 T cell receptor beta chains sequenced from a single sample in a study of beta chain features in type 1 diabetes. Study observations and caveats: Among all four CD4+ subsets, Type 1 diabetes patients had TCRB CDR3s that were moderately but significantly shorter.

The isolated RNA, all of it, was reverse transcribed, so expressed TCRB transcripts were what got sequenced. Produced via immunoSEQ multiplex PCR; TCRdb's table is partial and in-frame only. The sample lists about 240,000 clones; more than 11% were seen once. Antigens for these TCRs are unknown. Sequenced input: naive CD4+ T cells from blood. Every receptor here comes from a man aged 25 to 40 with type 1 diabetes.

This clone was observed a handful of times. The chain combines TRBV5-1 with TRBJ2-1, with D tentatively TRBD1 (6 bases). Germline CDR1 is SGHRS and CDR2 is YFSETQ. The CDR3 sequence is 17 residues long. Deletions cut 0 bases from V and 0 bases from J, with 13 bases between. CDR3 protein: CASSLDTGQSSYNEQFF. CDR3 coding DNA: TGCGCCAGCAGCTTGGATACAGGGCAGAGCTCCTACAATGAGCAGTTCTTC.

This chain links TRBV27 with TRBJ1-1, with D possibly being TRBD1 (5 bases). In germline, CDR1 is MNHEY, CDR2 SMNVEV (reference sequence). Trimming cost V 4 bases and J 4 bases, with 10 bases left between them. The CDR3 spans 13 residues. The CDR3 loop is CASSSGRGTEAFF. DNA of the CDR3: TGTGCCAGCAGTTCAGGGAGGGGCACTGAAGCTTTCTTT.

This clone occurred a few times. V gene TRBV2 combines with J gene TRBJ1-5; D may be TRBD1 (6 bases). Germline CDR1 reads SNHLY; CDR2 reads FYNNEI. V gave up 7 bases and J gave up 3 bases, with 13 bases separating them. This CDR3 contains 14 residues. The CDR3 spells CASIAQGINQPQHF. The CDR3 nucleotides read TGTGCCAGCATAGCACAGGGAATCAATCAGCCCCAGCATTTT.

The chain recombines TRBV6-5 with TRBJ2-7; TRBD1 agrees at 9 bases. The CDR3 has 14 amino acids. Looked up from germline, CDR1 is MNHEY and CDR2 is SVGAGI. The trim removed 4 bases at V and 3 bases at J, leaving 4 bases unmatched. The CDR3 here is CASSSGTGNYEQYF. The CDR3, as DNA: TGTGCCAGCAGTTCGGGGACAGGGAACTACGAGCAGTACTTC.

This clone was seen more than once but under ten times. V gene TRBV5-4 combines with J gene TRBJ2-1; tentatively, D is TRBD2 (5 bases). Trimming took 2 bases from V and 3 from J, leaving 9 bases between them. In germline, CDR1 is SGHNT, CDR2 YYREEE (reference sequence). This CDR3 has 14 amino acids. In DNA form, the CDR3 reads TGTGCCAGCAGCTTTAATCGGGGCTACAATGAGCAGTTCTTC. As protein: CASSFNRGYNEQFF. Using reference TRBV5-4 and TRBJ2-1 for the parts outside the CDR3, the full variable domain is ETGVTQSPTHLIKTRGQQVTLRCSSQSGHNTVSWYQQALGQGPQFIFQYYREEENGRGNFPPRFSGLQFPNYSSELNVNALELDDSALYLCASSFNRGYNEQFFGPGTRLTVL.

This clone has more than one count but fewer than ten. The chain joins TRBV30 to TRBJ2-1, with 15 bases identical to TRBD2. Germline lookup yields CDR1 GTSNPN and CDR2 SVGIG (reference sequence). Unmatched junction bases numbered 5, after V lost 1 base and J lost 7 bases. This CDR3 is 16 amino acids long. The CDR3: CAWSAGLAGGLNEQFF. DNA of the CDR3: TGTGCCTGGAGTGCGGGACTAGCGGGAGGATTAAATGAGCAGTTCTTC.

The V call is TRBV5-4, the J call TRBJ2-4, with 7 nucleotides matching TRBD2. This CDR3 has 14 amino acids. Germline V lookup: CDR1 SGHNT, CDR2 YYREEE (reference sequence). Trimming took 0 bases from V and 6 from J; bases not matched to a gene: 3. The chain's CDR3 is CASSLGGGANIQYF. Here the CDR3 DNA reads TGTGCCAGCAGCTTGGGCGGGGGAGCAAACATTCAGTACTTC.

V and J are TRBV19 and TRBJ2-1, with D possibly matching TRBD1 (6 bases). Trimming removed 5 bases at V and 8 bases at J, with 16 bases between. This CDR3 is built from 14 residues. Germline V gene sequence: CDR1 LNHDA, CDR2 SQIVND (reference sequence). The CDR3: CASSPEGGTDEQFF. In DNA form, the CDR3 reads TGTGCCAGTAGTCCAGAAGGGGGTACGGATGAGCAGTTCTTC.

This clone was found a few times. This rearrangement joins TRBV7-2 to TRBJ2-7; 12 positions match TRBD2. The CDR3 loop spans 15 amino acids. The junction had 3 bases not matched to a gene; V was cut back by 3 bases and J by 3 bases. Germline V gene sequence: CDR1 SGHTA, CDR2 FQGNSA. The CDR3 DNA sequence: TGTGCCAGCAGCTTCGGACTAGCGGGGAACTACGAGCAGTACTTC. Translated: CASSFGLAGNYEQYF.

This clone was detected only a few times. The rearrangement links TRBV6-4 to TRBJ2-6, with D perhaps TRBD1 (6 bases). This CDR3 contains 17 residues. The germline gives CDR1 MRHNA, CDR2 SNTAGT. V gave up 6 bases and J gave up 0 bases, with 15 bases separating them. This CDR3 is CASSQTGATSGANVLTF. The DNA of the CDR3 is TGTGCCAGCAGCCAGACAGGTGCAACCTCTGGGGCCAACGTCCTGACTTTC.

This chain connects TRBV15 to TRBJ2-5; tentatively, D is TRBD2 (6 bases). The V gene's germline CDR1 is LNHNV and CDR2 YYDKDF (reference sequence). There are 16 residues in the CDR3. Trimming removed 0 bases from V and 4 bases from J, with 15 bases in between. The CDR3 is CATSRDGTAGGETQYF. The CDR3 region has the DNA TGTGCCACCAGCAGAGATGGAACCGCCGGGGGAGAGACCCAGTACTTC. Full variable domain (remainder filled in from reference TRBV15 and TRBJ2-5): DAMVIQNPRYQVTQFGKPVTLSCSQTLNHNVMYWYQQKSSQAPKLLFHYYDKDFNNEADTPDNFQSRRPNTSFCFLDIRSPGLGDTAMYLCATSRDGTAGGETQYFGPGTRLLVL.

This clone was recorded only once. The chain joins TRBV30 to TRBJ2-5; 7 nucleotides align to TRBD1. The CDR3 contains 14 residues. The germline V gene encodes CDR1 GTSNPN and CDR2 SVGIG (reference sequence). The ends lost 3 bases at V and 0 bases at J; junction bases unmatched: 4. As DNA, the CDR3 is TGTGCCTGGAGCCCCGGGACAGACCAAGAGACCCAGTACTTC. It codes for CAWSPGTDQETQYF. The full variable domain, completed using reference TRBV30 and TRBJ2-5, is SQTIHQWPATLVQPVGSPLSLECTVEGTSNPNLYWYRQAAGRGLQLLFYSVGIGQISSEVPQNLSASRPQDRQFILSSKKLLLSDSGFYLCAWSPGTDQETQYFGPGTRLLVL.

The CDR3 nucleotides read TGTGCCAGCAGCTTAGGGGGGACTAGCGGGAGAGAGACCCAGTACTTC. It translates to CASSLGGTSGRETQYF. The rearrangement links TRBV7-2 to TRBJ2-5; 14 nucleotides agree with TRBD2. The V gene's germline CDR1 is SGHTA and CDR2 FQGNSA. The CDR3 contains 16 residues. With V trimmed by 1 base and J by 4 bases, 2 bases remained unmatched.

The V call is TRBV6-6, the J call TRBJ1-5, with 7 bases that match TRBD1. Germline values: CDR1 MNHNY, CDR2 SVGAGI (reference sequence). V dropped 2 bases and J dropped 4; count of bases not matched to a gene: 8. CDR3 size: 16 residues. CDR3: CASSYTHGQANQPQHF. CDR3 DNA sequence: TGTGCCAGCAGTTACACCCACGGACAGGCTAATCAGCCCCAGCATTTT.

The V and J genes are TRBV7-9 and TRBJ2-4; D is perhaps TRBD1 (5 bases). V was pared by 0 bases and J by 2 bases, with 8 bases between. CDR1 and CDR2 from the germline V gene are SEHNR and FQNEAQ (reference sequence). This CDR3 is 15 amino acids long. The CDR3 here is CASSLATEPKNIQYF. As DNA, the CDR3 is TGTGCCAGCAGCTTAGCGACAGAGCCCAAAAACATTCAGTACTTC.

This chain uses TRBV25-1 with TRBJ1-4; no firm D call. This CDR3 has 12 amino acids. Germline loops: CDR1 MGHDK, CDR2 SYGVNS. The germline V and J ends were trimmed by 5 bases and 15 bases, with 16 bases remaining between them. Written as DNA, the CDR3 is TGTGCCAGCAGTCTAGCGGTGGATAGGATGTTTTTT. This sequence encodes CASSLAVDRMFF. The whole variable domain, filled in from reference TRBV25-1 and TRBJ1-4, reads EADIYQTPRYLVIGTGKKITLECSQTMGHDKMYWYQQDPGMELHLIHYSYGVNSTEKGDLSSESTVSRIRTEHFPLTLESARPSHTSQYLCASSLAVDRMFFGSGTQLSVL.

CDR3 protein: CASSVRASGANVLTF. DNA for the CDR3: TGTGCCAGTAGCGTAAGAGCCTCTGGGGCCAACGTCCTGACTTTC. The chain is built from TRBV19 and TRBJ2-6; D not certain. V lost 6 bases and J 0 bases, leaving 9 bases between the germline ends. CDR1 is LNHDA and CDR2 is SQIVND in the germline V gene (reference sequence). There are 15 residues in the CDR3. The variable domain in full, with the rest retrieved from reference TRBV19 and TRBJ2-6, is DGGITQSPKYLFRKEGQNVTLSCEQNLNHDAMYWYRQDPGQGLRLIYYSQIVNDFQKGDIAEGYSVSREKKESFPLTVTSAQKNPTAFYLCASSVRASGANVLTFGAGSRLTVL.

The CDR3 region has the DNA TGTGCCAGCAGCTTATCAGGGGTAGAGACCCAGTACTTC. Protein: CASSLSGVETQYF. This chain uses TRBV7-9 with TRBJ2-5; a weak D match, TRBD1 (6 bases). V was cut by 2 bases and J by 4 bases, with 8 bases left in between. Per the germline V gene, CDR1 is SEHNR and CDR2 is FQNEAQ (reference sequence). The CDR3 consists of 13 residues. The full variable domain, its missing parts supplied by reference TRBV7-9 and TRBJ2-5, is DTGVSQNPRHKITKRGQNVTFRCDPISEHNRLYWYRQTLGQGPEFLTYFQNEAQLEKSRLLSDRFSAERPKGSFSTLEIQRTEQGDSAMYLCASSLSGVETQYFGPGTRLLVL.

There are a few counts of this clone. This chain's CDR3 is CASSTGISSYEQYF. The CDR3 region has the DNA TGTGCCAGCAGCACAGGGATAAGCTCCTACGAGCAGTACTTC. The chain uses TRBV2 and TRBJ2-7; the D gene is possibly TRBD1 (6 bases). Germline V CDR1 and CDR2: SNHLY, FYNNEI. The ends were cut back, 6 bases at V and 0 bases at J, with 12 bases in the middle. The CDR3 sequence is 14 residues long.

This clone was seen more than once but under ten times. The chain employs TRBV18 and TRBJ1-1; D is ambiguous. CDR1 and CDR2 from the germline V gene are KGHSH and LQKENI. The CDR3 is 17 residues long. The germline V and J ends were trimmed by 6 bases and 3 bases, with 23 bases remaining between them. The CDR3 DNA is TGTGCCAGCTCCCAACAGATCCTCCGGGAGGATCACACTGAAGCTTTCTTT. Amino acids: CASSQQILREDHTEAFF.

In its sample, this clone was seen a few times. The CDR3 DNA reads as TGTGCCAGTAACCCACGACAGGGAGCGCGTCATTTT. This codes for CASNPRQGARHF. The chain recombines TRBV19 with TRBJ1-5; TRBD1 agrees at 7 bases. Germline V gene lookup returns CDR1 LNHDA and CDR2 SQIVND (reference sequence). The junction had 13 bases not matched to a gene; V was cut back by 7 bases and J by 16 bases. This CDR3 contains 12 residues.

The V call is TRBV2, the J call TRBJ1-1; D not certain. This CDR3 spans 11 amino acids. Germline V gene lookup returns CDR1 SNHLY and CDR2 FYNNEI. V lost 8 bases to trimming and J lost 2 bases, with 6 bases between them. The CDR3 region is CASETNTEAFF. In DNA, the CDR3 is TGTGCCAGCGAGACTAACACTGAAGCTTTCTTT.

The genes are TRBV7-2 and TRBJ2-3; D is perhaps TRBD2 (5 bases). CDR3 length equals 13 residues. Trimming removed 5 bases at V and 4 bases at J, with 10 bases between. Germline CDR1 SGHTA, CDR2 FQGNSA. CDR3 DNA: TGTGCCAGCAGCGTTACGAGGGCAGATACGCAGTATTTT. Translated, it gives CASSVTRADTQYF.

This CDR3 reads CASSREGPGAYNEQFF. The DNA of the CDR3 is TGCGCCAGCAGCAGAGAGGGGCCAGGGGCCTACAATGAGCAGTTCTTC. The V and J genes are TRBV5-1 and TRBJ2-1, with a possible D match to TRBD1 (6 bases). CDR3 length: 16 residues. Trimming took off 4 bases at V and 2 bases at J, with 16 bases between the two ends. Germline CDR1 is SGHRS and CDR2 is YFSETQ. Looking up the rest from reference TRBV5-1 and TRBJ2-1 gives the full variable domain: KAGVTQTPRYLIKTRGQQVTLSCSPISGHRSVSWYQQTPGQGLQFLFEYFSETQRNKGNFPGRFSGRQFSNSRSEMNVSTLELGDSALYLCASSREGPGAYNEQFFGPGTRLTVL.

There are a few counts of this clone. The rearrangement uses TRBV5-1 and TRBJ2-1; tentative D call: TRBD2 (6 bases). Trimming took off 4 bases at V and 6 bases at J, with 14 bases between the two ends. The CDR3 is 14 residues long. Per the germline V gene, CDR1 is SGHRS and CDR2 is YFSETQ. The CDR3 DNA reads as TGCGCCAGCAGCAGGGACTGGGGGAGCAATGAGCAGTTCTTC. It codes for CASSRDWGSNEQFF.

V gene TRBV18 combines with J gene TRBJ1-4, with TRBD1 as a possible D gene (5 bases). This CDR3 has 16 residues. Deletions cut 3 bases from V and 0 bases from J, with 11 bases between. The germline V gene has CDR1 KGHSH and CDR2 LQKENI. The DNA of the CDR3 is TGTGCCAGCTCACCTCTAAGGGGTGCAACTAATGAAAAACTGTTTTTT. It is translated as CASSPLRGATNEKLFF.

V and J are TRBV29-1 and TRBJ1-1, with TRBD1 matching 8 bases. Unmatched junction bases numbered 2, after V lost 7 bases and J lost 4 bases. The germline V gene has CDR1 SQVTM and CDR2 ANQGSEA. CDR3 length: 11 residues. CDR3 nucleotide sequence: TGCAGCGGAGACAGGGGCACTGAAGCTTTCTTT. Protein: CSGDRGTEAFF.

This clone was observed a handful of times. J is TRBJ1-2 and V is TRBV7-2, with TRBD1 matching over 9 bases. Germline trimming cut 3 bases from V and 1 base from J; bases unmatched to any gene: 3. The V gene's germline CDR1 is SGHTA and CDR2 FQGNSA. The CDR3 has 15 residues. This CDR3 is CASSLRTGVNYGYTF. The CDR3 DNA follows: TGTGCCAGCAGCTTGAGGACAGGGGTTAACTATGGCTACACCTTC.

The CDR3 nucleotides are TGCGCCAGCAGCTCAAAAGCGGGGGTCACAGATACGCAGTATTTT. Amino acid sequence: CASSSKAGVTDTQYF. The rearrangement links TRBV5-1 to TRBJ2-3, with 8 bases fitting TRBD2. Germline V gene sequence: CDR1 SGHRS, CDR2 YFSETQ. This CDR3 has 15 residues. The junction had 5 bases not matched to a gene; V was cut back by 3 bases and J by 2 bases.

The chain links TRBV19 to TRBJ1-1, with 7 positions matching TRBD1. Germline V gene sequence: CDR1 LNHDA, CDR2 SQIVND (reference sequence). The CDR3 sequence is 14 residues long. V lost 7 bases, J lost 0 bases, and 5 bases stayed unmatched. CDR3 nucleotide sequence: TGTGCCAGTACCTGGACAGGAATGAACACTGAAGCTTTCTTT. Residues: CASTWTGMNTEAFF.

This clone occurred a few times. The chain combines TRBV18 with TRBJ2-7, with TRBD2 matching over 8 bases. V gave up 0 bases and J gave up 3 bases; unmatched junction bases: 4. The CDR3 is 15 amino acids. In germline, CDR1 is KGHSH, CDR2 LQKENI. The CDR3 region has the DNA TGTGCCAGCTCACCACCGAGTCTAGCGGGCTACGAGCAGTACTTC. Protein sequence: CASSPPSLAGYEQYF.